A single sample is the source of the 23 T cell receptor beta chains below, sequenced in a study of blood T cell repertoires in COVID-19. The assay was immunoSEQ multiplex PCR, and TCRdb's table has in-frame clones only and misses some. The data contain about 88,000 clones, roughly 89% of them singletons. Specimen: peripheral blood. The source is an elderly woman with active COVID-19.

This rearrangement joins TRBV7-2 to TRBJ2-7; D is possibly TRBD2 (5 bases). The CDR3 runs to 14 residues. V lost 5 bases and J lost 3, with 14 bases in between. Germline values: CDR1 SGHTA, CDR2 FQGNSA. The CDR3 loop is CASSTIGLVYEQYF. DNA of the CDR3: TGTGCCAGCAGCACTATAGGACTCGTCTACGAGCAGTACTTC.

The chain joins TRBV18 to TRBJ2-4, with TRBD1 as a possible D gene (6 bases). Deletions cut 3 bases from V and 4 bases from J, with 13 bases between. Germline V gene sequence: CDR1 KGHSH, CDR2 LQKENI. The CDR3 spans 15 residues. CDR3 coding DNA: TGTGCCAGCTCACCTGGCAGGGGTACTAAAAACATTCAGTACTTC. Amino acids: CASSPGRGTKNIQYF.

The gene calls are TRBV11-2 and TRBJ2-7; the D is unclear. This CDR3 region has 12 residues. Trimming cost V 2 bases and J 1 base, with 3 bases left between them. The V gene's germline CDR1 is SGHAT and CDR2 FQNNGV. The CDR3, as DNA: TGTGCCAGCAGCTTACCTTCCTACGAGCAGTACTTC. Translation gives CASSLPSYEQYF.

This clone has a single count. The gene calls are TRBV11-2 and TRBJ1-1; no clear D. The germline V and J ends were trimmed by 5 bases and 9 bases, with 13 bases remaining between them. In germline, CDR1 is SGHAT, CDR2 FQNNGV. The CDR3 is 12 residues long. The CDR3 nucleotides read TGTGCCAGCAGCCCGGGAAACGTACAAGCTTTCTTT. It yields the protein CASSPGNVQAFF.

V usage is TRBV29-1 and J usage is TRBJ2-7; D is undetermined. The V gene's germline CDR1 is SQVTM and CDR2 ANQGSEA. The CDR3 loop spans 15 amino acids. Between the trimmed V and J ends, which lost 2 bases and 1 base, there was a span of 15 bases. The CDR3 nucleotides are TGCAGCGTTGAACGGTCGGCGGCGGATTCCTACGAGCAGTACTTC. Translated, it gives CSVERSAADSYEQYF.

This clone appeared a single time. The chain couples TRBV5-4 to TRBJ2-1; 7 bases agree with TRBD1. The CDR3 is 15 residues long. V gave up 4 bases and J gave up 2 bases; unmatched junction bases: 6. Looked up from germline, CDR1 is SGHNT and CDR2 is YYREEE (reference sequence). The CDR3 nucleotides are TGTGCCAGCAGCCTCCCAGGGGGTACCTACAATGAGCAGTTCTTC. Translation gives CASSLPGGTYNEQFF.

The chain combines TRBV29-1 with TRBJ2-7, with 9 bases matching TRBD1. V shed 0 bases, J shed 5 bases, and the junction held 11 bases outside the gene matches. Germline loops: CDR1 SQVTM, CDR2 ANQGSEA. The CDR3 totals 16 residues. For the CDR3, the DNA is TGCAGCGTTGAAGATCTAGGGACAGGGTACGGACACGAGCAGTACTTC. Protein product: CSVEDLGTGYGHEQYF.

CDR3 loop: CASSLRPAGGPQETQYF. In DNA form, the CDR3 reads TGTGCCAGCAGCTTGAGGCCAGCGGGAGGGCCCCAAGAGACCCAGTACTTC. The J gene is TRBJ2-5, the V gene TRBV5-5, with 10 bases identical to TRBD2. V gave up 1 base and J gave up 1 base; unmatched junction bases: 7. CDR3 size: 17 residues. Germline CDR1 and CDR2: SGHKS and YYEKEE (reference sequence).

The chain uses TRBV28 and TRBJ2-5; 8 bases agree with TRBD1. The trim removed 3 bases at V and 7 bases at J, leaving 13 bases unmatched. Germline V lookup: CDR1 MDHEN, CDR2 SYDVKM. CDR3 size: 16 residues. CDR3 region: CASSFGQGRGSGTQYF. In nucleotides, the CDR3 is TGTGCCAGCAGTTTCGGACAGGGCCGAGGGTCTGGGACCCAGTACTTC.

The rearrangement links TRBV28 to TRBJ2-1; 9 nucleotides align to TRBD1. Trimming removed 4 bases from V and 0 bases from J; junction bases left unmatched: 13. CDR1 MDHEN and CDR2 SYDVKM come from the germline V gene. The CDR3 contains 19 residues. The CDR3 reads CASSSRQGVKSSSYNEQFF. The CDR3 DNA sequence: TGTGCCAGCAGTTCGCGACAGGGGGTGAAAAGCAGCTCCTACAATGAGCAGTTCTTC.

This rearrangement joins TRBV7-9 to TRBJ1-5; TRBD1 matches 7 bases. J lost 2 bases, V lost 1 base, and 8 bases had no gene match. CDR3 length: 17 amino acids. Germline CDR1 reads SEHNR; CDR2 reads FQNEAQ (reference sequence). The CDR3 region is CASSLGDSRGGNQPQHF. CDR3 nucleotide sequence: TGTGCCAGCAGCTTAGGGGACAGCCGTGGGGGCAATCAGCCCCAGCATTTT. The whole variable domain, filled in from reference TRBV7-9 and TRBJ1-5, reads DTGVSQNPRHKITKRGQNVTFRCDPISEHNRLYWYRQTLGQGPEFLTYFQNEAQLEKSRLLSDRFSAERPKGSFSTLEIQRTEQGDSAMYLCASSLGDSRGGNQPQHFGDGTRLSIL.

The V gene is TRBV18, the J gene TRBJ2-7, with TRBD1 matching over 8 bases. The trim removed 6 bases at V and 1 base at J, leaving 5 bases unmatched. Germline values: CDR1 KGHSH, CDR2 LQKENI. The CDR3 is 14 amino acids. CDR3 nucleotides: TGTGCCAGCTCCTACGGACAGGGATCCTACGAGCAGTACTTC. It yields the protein CASSYGQGSYEQYF.

CDR3 sequence reads: CASSLGSRPNQPQHF. CDR3 DNA: TGTGCCAGCAGCTTAGGTTCGCGGCCCAATCAGCCCCAGCATTTT. The chain recombines TRBV7-2 with TRBJ1-5, with D hard to call. The ends were cut back, 1 base at V and 3 bases at J, with 10 bases in the middle. This CDR3 spans 15 amino acids. The germline V gene has CDR1 SGHTA and CDR2 FQGNSA.

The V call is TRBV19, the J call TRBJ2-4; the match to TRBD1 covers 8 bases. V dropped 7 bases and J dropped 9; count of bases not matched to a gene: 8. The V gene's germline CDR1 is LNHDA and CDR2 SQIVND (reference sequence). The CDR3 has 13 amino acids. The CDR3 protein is CASTTDREGIQYF. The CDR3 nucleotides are TGTGCCAGTACCACGGACAGGGAAGGCATTCAGTACTTC.

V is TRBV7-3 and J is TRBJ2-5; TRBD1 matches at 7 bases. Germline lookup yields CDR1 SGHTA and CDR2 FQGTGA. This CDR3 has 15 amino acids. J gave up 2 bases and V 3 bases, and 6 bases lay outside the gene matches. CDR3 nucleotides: TGTGCCAGCAGCTTGGGTCCGGGACAGCAAGAGACCCAGTACTTC. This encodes CASSLGPGQQETQYF.

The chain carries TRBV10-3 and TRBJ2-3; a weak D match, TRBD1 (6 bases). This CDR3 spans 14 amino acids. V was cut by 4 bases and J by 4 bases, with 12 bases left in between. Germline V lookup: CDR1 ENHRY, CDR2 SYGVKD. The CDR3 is CAISGNRASDTQYF. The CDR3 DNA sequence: TGTGCCATCAGTGGGAACAGGGCGTCAGATACGCAGTATTTT.

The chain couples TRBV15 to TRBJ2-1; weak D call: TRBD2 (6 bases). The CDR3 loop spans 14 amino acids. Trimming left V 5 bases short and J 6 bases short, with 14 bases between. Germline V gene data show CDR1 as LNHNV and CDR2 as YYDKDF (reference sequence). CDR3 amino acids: CATSGAGMGNEQFF. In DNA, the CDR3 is TGTGCCACCAGCGGGGCGGGGATGGGCAATGAGCAGTTCTTC.

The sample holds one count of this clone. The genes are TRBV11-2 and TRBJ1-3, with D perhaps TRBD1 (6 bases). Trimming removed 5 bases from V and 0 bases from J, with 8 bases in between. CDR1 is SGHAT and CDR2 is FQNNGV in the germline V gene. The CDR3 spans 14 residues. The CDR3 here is CASSRTDSGNTIYF. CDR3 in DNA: TGTGCCAGCAGCCGGACAGACTCTGGAAACACCATATATTTT.

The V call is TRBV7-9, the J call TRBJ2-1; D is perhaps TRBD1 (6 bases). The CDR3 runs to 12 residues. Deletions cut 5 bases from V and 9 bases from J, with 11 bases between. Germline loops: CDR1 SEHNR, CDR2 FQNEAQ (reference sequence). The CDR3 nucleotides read TGTGCCAGCAGCCTCCAGGGGTTTGAGCAGTTCTTC. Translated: CASSLQGFEQFF.

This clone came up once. The CDR3 sequence is CASIGNPGLAGVGSYEQYF. CDR3 DNA: TGTGCCAGCATCGGGAACCCGGGACTAGCGGGAGTAGGGTCCTACGAGCAGTACTTC. V usage is TRBV28 and J usage is TRBJ2-7; 14 bases align to TRBD2. Germline lookup yields CDR1 MDHEN and CDR2 SYDVKM. This CDR3 comprises 19 residues. Unmatched junction bases numbered 15, after V lost 7 bases and J lost 1 base. The whole variable domain, filled in from reference TRBV28 and TRBJ2-7, reads DVKVTQSSRYLVKRTGEKVFLECVQDMDHENMFWYRQDPGLGLRLIYFSYDVKMKEKGDIPEGYSVSREKKERFSLILESASTNQTSMYLCASIGNPGLAGVGSYEQYFGPGTRLTVT.

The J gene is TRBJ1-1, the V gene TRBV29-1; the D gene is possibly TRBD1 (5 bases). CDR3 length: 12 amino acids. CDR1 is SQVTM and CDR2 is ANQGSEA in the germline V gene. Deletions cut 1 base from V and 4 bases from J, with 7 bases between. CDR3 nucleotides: TGCAGCGTTGAAGCCCAGGGCACTGAAGCTTTCTTT. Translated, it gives CSVEAQGTEAFF.

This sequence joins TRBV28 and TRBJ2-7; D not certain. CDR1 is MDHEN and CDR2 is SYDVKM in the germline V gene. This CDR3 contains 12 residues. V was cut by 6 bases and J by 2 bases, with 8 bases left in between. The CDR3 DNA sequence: TGTGCCAGCAGCCACAATACCTACGAGCAGTACTTC. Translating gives CASSHNTYEQYF.

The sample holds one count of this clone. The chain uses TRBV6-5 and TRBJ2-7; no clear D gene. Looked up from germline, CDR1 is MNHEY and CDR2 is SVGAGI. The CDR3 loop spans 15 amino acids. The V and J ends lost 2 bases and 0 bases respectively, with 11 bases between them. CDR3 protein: CASSYGYSSSYEQYF. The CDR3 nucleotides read TGTGCCAGCAGTTACGGTTACTCTAGCTCCTACGAGCAGTACTTC.